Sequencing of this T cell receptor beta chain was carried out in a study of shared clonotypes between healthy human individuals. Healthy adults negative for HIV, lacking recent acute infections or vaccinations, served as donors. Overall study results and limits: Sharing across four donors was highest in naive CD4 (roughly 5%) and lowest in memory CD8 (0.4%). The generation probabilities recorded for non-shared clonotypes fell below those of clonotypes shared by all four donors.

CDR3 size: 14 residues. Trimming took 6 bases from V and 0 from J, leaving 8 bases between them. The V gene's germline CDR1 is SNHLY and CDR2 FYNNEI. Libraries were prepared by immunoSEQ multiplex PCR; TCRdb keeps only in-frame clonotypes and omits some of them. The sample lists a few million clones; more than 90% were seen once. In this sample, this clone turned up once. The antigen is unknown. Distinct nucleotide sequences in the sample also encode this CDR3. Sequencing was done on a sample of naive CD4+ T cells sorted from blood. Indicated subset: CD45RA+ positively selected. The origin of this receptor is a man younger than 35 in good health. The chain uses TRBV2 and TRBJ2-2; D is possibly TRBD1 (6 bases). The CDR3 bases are TGTGCCAGCAGGGGACAAACGAACACCGGGGAGCTGTTTTTT. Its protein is CASRGQTNTGELFF.